This T cell receptor (beta chain) appears in the sequencing data of a study of CD8 T cells in ankylosing spondylitis. Notes on the study in general: Made up of several highly homologous variants, a TCR beta motif appeared characteristic of ankylosing spondylitis blood.

This clonotype was counted at least ten times. Its specificity is not known. Libraries for TCR beta were made by quantitative 5'-RACE with molecular barcodes. TCRdb re-called the 5' RACE reads with MiXCR, one entry per CDR3 protein. Altogether a few hundred thousand distinct CDR3 sequences are present, approximately 20% being singletons, with the ten largest covering around 17%. The germline CDR1 and CDR2 sequences are MNHEY and SVGEGT. The CDR3 runs to 16 residues. The ends lost 2 bases at V and 7 bases at J; junction bases unmatched: 9. The source of this sequence is a male donor with ankylosing spondylitis. J is TRBJ2-1 and V is TRBV6-2 or TRBV6-3; 9 bases are shared with TRBD2. Input material: blood, either unsorted or a sorted T cell fraction (not recorded which). The CDR3 region has the DNA TGTGCCAGCAGTTACCTGGGACTAGCTTTGTGGAATGAGCAGTTCTTC. It yields the protein CASSYLGLALWNEQFF.